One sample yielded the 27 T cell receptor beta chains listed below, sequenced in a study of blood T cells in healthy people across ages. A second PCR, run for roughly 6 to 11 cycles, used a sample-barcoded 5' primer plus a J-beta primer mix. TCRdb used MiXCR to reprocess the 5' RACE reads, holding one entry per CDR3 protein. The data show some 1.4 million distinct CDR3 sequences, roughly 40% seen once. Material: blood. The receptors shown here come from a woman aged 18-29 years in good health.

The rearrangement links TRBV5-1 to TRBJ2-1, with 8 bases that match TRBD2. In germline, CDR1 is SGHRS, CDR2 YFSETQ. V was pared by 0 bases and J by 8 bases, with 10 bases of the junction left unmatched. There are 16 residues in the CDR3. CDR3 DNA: TGCGCCAGCAGCTTGGACCGTAGCGGGACCGGGGATGAGCAGTTCTTC. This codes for CASSLDRSGTGDEQFF.

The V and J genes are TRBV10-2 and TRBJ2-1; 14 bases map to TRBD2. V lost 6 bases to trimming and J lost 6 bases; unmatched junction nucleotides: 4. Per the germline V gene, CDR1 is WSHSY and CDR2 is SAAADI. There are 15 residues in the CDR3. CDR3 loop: CASRETSGRANEQFF. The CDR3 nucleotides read TGCGCCAGCAGAGAGACTAGCGGGAGGGCCAATGAGCAGTTCTTC.

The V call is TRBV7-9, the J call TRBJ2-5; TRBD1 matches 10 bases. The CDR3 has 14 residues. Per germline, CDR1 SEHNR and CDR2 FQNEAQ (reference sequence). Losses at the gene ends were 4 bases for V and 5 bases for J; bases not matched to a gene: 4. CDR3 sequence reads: CASSWDRGTETQYF. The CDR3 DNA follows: TGTGCCAGCAGCTGGGACAGGGGCACGGAGACCCAGTACTTC.

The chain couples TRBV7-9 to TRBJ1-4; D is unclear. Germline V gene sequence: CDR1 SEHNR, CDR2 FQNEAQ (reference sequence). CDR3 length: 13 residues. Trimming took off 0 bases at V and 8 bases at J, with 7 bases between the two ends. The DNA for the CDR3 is TGTGCCAGCAGCTTAGCTGTCGGAGAAAAACTGTTTTTT. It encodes CASSLAVGEKLFF.

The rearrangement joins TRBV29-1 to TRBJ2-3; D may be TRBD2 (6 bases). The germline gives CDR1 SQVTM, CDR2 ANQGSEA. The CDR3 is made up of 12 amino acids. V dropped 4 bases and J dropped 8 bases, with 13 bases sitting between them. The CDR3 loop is CSVGEPGGTQYF. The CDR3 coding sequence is TGCAGCGTTGGGGAGCCCGGGGGTACGCAGTATTTT.

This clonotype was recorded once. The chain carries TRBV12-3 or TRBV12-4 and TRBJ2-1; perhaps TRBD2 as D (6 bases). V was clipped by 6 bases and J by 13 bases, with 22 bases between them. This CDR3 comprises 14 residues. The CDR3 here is CASSLQGGTETQFF. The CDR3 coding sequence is TGTGCCAGCAGCCTCCAGGGCGGGACGGAGACCCAGTTCTTC.

CDR3 sequence: CSAEGLAKYNEQFF. Written as DNA, the CDR3 is TGCAGTGCAGAAGGACTAGCGAAATACAATGAGCAGTTCTTC. V usage is TRBV20-1 and J usage is TRBJ2-1; 9 bases are a match to TRBD2. The CDR3 runs 14 residues. Germline trimming cut 6 bases from V and 4 bases from J; bases unmatched to any gene: 7. Germline loops: CDR1 DFQATT, CDR2 SNEGSKA (reference sequence).

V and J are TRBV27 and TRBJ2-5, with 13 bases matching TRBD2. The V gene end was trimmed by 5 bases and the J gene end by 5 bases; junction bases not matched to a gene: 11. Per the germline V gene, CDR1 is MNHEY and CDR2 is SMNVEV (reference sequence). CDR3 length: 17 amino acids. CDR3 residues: CASSAAPLAGGLETQYF. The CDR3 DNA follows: TGTGCCAGCAGTGCTGCCCCACTAGCGGGGGGGCTGGAGACCCAGTACTTC.

Written as DNA, the CDR3 is TGTGCCAGCAGCGCGCCCCTAGCGACGGGGATAAAATACAATGAGCAGTTCTTC. Translating gives CASSAPLATGIKYNEQFF. The V and J genes are TRBV27 and TRBJ2-1; TRBD2 might be the D (6 bases). Trimming cost V 6 bases and J 4 bases, with 25 bases left between them. CDR1 and CDR2 from the germline V gene are MNHEY and SMNVEV (reference sequence). This CDR3 comprises 18 residues.

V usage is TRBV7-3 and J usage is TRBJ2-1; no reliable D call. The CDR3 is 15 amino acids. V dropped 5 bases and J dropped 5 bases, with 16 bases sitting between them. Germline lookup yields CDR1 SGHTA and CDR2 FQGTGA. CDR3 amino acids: CASSPRPVGNNEQFF. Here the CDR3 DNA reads TGTGCCAGCAGCCCTCGTCCCGTGGGTAACAATGAGCAGTTCTTC.

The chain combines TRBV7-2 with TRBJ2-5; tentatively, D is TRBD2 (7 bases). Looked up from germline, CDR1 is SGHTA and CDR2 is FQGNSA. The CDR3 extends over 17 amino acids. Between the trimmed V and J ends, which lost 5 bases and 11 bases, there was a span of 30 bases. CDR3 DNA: TGTGCCAGCAGCCGCTCCGGGGGCGCGGGAGTTACCAATGAGCAGTACTTC. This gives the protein CASSRSGGAGVTNEQYF.

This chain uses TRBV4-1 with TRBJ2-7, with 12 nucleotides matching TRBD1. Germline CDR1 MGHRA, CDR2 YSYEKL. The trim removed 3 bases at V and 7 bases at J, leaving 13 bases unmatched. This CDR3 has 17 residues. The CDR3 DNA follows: TGCGCCAGCAGCCAGCTGAATCCGGGACAGGGGGCAATTGAGCAGTACTTC. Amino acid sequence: CASSQLNPGQGAIEQYF.

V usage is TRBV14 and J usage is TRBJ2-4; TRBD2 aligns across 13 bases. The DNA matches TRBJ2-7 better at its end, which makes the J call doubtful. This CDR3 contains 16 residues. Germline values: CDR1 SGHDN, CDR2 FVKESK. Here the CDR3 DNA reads TGTGCCAGCAGCGACATTGGGACTAGCGGGATCTACGAGCAGTACTTC. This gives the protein CASSDIGTSGIYEQYF.

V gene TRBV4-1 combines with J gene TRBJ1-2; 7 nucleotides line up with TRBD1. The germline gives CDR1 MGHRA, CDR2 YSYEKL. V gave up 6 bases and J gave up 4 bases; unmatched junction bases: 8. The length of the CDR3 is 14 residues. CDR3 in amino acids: CASSYRGRGYGYTF. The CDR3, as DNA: TGCGCCAGCAGTTACAGGGGAAGGGGCTATGGCTACACCTTC.

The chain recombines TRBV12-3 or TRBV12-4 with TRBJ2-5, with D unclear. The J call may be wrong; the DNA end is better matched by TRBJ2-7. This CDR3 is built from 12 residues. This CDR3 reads CASTNRGHEQYF. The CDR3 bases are TGTGCCAGCACCAACAGAGGCCACGAGCAGTACTTC.

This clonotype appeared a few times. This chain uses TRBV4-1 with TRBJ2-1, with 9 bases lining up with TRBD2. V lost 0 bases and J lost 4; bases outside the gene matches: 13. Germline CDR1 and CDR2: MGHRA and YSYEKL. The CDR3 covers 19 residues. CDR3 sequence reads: CASSQDGGLAPGSYNEQFF. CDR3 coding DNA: TGCGCCAGCAGCCAAGATGGGGGACTAGCTCCGGGTTCTTACAATGAGCAGTTCTTC.

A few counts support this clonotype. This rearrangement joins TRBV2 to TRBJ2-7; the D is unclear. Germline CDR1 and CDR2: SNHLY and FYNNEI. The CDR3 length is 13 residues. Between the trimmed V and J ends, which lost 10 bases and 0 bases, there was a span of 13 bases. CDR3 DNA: TGTGCCATTTCGGGTTGGAGCTCCTACGAGCAGTACTTC. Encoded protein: CAISGWSSYEQYF.

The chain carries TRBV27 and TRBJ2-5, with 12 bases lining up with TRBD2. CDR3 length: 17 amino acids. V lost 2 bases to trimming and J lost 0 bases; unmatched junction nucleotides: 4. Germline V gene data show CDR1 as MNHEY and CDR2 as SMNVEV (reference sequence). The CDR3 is CASSLGLAGLYQETQYF. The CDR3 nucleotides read TGTGCCAGCAGTTTAGGACTAGCGGGATTGTACCAAGAGACCCAGTACTTC.

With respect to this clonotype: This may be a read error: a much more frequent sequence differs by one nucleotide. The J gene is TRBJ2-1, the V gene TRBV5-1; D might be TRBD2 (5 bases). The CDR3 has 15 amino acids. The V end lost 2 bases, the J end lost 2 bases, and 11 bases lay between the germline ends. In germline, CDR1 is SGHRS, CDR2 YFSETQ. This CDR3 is CASSLVGVAYNEQFF. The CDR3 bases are TGCGCCAGCAGCTTAGTGGGAGTCGCCTACAATGAGCAGTTCTTC.

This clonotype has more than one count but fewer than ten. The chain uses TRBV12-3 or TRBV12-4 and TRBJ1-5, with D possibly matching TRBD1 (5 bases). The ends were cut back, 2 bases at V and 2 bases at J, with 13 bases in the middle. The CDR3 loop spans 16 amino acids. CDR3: CASSLRWGDGNQPQHF. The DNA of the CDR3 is TGTGCCAGCAGTTTAAGGTGGGGGGACGGCAATCAGCCCCAGCATTTT.

For the CDR3, the DNA is TGTGCCAGCAGTCAGGGACAGGTTGGGCATAATTCACCCCTCCACTTT. Translation: CASSQGQVGHNSPLHF. The chain links TRBV3-1 to TRBJ1-6, with TRBD1 matching 8 bases. Germline V gene lookup returns CDR1 LGHDT and CDR2 YNNKEL (reference sequence). With V trimmed by 6 bases and J by 5 bases, 9 bases remained unmatched. This CDR3 has 16 residues.

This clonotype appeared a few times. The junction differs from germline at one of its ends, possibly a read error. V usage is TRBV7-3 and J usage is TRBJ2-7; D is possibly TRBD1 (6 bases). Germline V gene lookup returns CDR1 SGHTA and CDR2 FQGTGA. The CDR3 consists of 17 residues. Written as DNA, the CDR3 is TGTGCTAGCAGCTTAGCAAGGGACACCCTGGGGTACTACGAGCAGTACTTC. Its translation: CASSLARDTLGYYEQYF. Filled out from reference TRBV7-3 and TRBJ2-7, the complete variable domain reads GAGVSQTPSNKVTEKGKYVELRCDPISGHTALYWYRQSLGQGPEFLIYFQGTGAADDSGLPNDRFFAVRPEGSVSTLKIQRTERGDSAVYLCASSLARDTLGYYEQYFGPGTRLTVT.

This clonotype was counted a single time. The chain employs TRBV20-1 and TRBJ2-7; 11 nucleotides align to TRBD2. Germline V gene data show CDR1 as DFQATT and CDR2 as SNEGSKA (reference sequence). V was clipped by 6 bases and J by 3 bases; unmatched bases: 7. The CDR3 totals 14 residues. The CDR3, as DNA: TGCAGTGCACTAGGGACTAGCGGACTCTACGAGCAGTACTTC. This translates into CSALGTSGLYEQYF.

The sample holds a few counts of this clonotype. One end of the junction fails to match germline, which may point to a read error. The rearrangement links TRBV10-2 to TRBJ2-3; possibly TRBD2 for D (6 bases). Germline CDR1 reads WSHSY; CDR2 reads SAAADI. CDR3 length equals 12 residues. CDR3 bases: TGTGCCAGCAGCGAACGGGGGGATACGCAGTATTTT. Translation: CASSERGDTQYF.

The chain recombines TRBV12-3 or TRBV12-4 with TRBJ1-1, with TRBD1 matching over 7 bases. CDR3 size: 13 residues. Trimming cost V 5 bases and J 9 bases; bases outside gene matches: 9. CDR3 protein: CASSPSGGSKAFF. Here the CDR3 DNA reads TGTGCCAGCAGTCCTTCAGGGGGGAGTAAAGCTTTCTTT.

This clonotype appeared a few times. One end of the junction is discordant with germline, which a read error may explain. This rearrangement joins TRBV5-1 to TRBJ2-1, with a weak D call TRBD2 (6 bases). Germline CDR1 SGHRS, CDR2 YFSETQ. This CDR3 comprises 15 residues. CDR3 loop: CASSLYISGDNGQFF. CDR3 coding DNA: TGCGCCAGCAGCTTGTATATTTCGGGGGATAATGGGCAGTTCTTC.

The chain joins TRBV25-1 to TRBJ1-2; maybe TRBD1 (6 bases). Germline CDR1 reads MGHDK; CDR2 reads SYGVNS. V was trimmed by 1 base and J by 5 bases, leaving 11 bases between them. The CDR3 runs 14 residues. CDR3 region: CASSESGAKYGYTF. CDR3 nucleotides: TGTGCCAGCAGTGAATCGGGGGCGAAGTATGGCTACACCTTC.